This TCR beta chain was profiled in a study of vaccination and CD4 T cells after COVID-19. Study-level background: Recovered patients in the cohort numbered six men and four women, two of them Hispanic. Overlapping peptides covering the spike proteins of SARS-CoV-2, HCoV-NL63, HCoV-OC43 and HCoV-229E were added to stimulate cells.

Remarks on this clonotype: The antigen remains undetermined.

Sequenced with the Oncomine TCR Beta short-read assay was DNA taken from cultured CD4+ T cells. From CD4+ T cells that had been cultured, genomic DNA was extracted. One entry per CDR3 protein, called by TCRdb with MiXCR from the PCR reads. The sample records some 10,000 distinct CDR3 sequences, around a quarter being singletons. The treatment: approximately nine-day PBMC culture with coronavirus spike peptide pools or control peptides (ViraFEST assay). ViraFEST relied on peptide pools to expand antigen-specific T cells; the TCRs were sequenced afterward. V shed 2 bases, J shed 4 bases, and the junction held 6 bases outside the gene matches. Germline V gives CDR1 LNHDA, CDR2 SQIVND (reference sequence). The length of the CDR3 is 18 residues.

The J gene is TRBJ2-1, the V gene TRBV19; TRBD2 aligns across 15 bases. The clonotype was recovered from a human donor who received a COVID-19 vaccine. The sequencing here drew on CD4+ T cells from blood, cultured in vitro, taken before SARS-CoV-2 vaccination. The CDR3 sequence is CASSIRGTSGGIYNEQFF. In DNA form, the CDR3 reads TGTGCCAGTAGTATACGCGGGACTAGCGGGGGGATATACAATGAGCAGTTCTTC.